The sequence of this TCR beta chain was determined in a study of blood T cell repertoires in COVID-19 (dated by TCRdb to about 2020). A note on the overall study: The collaborator samples originated in the United States, Italy and Spain and spanned the acute and convalescent phases of COVID-19. The material from the prospective study consisted of cDNA or gDNA derived from T cells, B-cell-depleted T cells, or PBMCs. Deeply sampled blood TCRbeta repertoires from subjects exposed to, actively infected with, or recovered from COVID-19 were included in the dataset. The repertoires were released in a freely available public database meant as a resource for research on the immune response to SARS-CoV-2. The samples were drawn from the first 160 participants of the ongoing ImmuneRACE study and from over a thousand subjects provided by 6 global collaborators. Sample metadata almost always included a de-identified subject ID, COVID-19 status, age in years and sex. Where available, HLA class I and class II types were taken from metadata supplied by the sample provider and were not determined by assay-based typing.

Whole blood was collected in K2EDTA tubes by collaborating institutions according to the institutions' own protocols. For TCRbeta analysis, collaborator samples were shipped as frozen whole blood, as isolated PBMCs, or as DNA extracted from either sample type. Germline trimming amounts to 7 bases on V and 4 bases on J, with 9 as the count of junction bases outside the gene matches. Measured from the cysteine to the phenylalanine, the CDR3 is 16 residues long. This entry keeps only the CDR3 DNA: 48 bases, framed from base 1. The germline V gene encodes CDR1 LNHDA and CDR2 SQIVND (reference sequence). As concerns this clone: Its antigen remains undetermined. There are no base qualities to consult, and no much larger clone falls within one base.

The immunoSEQ Assay, a bias-controlled multiplex PCR, was used to amplify TCRbeta CDR3 regions from genomic DNA. Per the original workflow: Within the assay, amplification of reference gene primers was used to estimate how many nucleated cells each sample contained. To quantify the absolute abundance of each unique TCRbeta CDR3 rearrangement, sequence reads were collapsed and filtered. Productive Simpson clonality was computed per sample as the square root of Simpson's diversity index over productive rearrangements. TCRdb obtained this table from immuneACCESS and retained in-frame rearrangements with V and J assigned. These tables miss some clones; where compared with another copy, unresolved V genes account for less than half of the shortfall, and the remainder is unexplained. V, J and clone size derive from that table, while D and trimming were established from the DNA sequence. Across this sample there are fewer than 400,000 clones, with over 70% seen only once. The ten top clones hold about 3% of the sample.

Findings and caveats that apply to the study as a whole: The amount of clinical and demographic metadata varied by source and participant and was provided uncurated.

The source is a man aged 25 to 40 with active or convalescent COVID-19. Sample: peripheral blood. The chain employs TRBV19 and TRBJ2-5; 13 bases in between match TRBD2. The encoded CDR3 is CASTGLAGDPGETQYF. In nucleotide form, the sequence is TGTGCCAGTACTGGACTAGCGGGAGACCCAGGAGAGACCCAGTACTTC.